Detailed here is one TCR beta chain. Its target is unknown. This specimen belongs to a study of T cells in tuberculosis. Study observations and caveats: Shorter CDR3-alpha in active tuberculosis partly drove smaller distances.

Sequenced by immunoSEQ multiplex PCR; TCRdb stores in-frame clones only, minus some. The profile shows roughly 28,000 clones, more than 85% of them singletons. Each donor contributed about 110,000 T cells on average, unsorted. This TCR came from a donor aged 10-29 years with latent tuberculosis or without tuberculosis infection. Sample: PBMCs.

The CDR3 nucleotides read TGTGCCAGCAGCGCCCGAGGCAACTCTGGAAACACCATATATTTT. Amino acid sequence: CASSARGNSGNTIYF. The V gene is TRBV7-9, the J gene TRBJ1-3; no clear D. Trimming pared 5 bases from V and 0 bases from J, leaving 11 bases between. This CDR3 has 15 amino acids. Germline CDR1 reads SEHNR; CDR2 reads FQNEAQ (reference sequence).